What follows are 22 T cell receptor beta chains derived from one specimen sequenced in a study of radiation and T cells in renal cell carcinoma. Libraries were prepared by immunoSEQ multiplex PCR; TCRdb keeps only in-frame clonotypes and omits some of them. The sample holds around 100,000 clones, about 79% seen once. Time point meaning: blood 4 weeks post-SBRT, at nephrectomy. Treatment of the sample: 15 Gy SBRT to primary tumor, nephrectomy 4 weeks later. The sequences come from blood, collected from a patient whose treatment included radiotherapy and nephrectomy. These receptors all stem from a man aged 55 to 69 with renal cell carcinoma.

This chain links TRBV7-9 with TRBJ2-3; no clear D. This CDR3 has 16 residues. Between the trimmed V and J ends, which lost 0 bases and 0 bases, there was a span of 10 bases. Per germline, CDR1 SEHNR and CDR2 FQNEAQ (reference sequence). CDR3 region: CASSLARVGSTDTQYF. CDR3 coding DNA: TGTGCCAGCAGCTTAGCCCGAGTCGGGAGCACAGATACGCAGTATTTT.

This clone came up once. The chain employs TRBV5-1 and TRBJ1-4, with TRBD1 matching 8 bases. The CDR3 has 17 residues. The V gene's germline CDR1 is SGHRS and CDR2 YFSETQ. The J segment lost 8 bases and the V segment lost 6 bases, leaving 18 bases of the junction unmatched. CDR3 nucleotide sequence: TGCGCCAGCACCGAGTCCGAGGCTGGACAGGGTGGAGAAAAACTGTTTTTT. This encodes CASTESEAGQGGEKLFF.

The CDR3 coding sequence is TGTGCCAGTAGTATGGTAAGGGTCGGCGGGGAGCTGTTTTTT. It specifies CASSMVRVGGELFF. The gene calls are TRBV19 and TRBJ2-2; D unclear. CDR1 is LNHDA, CDR2 SQIVND, per germline (reference sequence). The CDR3 contains 14 residues. V was pared by 3 bases and J by 7 bases, with 12 bases between.

This clone was counted only a few times. The CDR3 is CASSLPSGPSYEQYF. CDR3 nucleotides: TGTGCCAGCAGTTTACCTAGCGGGCCTTCCTACGAGCAGTACTTC. The V gene is TRBV28, the J gene TRBJ2-7, with 8 bases lining up with TRBD2. Germline CDR1 MDHEN, CDR2 SYDVKM. The junction had 4 bases not matched to a gene; V was cut back by 2 bases and J by 1 base. The CDR3 has 15 residues.

The V and J genes are TRBV5-1 and TRBJ2-3; D might be TRBD1 or TRBD2, each matching 5 bases. Trimming stripped 0 bases from V and 0 bases from J, with 8 bases between. The CDR3 contains 15 residues. Germline V gene sequence: CDR1 SGHRS, CDR2 YFSETQ. CDR3 DNA: TGCGCCAGCAGCTTGGGGGGGAGAAGCACAGATACGCAGTATTTT. Translated, it gives CASSLGGRSTDTQYF.

This chain connects TRBV28 to TRBJ2-1; D possibly corresponds to TRBD2 (6 bases). This CDR3 has 12 residues. The V and J ends lost 0 bases and 9 bases respectively, with 6 bases between them. Germline CDR1 is MDHEN and CDR2 is SYDVKM. The CDR3: CASSLWGGEQFF. The CDR3 region has the DNA TGTGCCAGCAGTTTATGGGGGGGTGAGCAGTTCTTC.

The gene calls are TRBV14 and TRBJ2-4, with 7 bases aligning to TRBD1. CDR1 SGHDN and CDR2 FVKESK come from the germline V gene. V shed 4 bases, J shed 0 bases, and the junction held 6 bases outside the gene matches. This CDR3 spans 16 amino acids. The CDR3 loop reads CASSLEYRGAKNIQYF. As DNA, the CDR3 is TGTGCCAGCAGCCTAGAATACAGGGGAGCCAAAAACATTCAGTACTTC.

V is TRBV2 and J is TRBJ2-1; D is possibly TRBD2 (6 bases). The V gene lost 7 bases and the J gene lost 4 bases, with 23 bases spanning the gap. The germline V gene encodes CDR1 SNHLY and CDR2 FYNNEI. This CDR3 contains 17 residues. CDR3 sequence: CASTEGPYGRGYNEQFF. In nucleotides, the CDR3 is TGTGCCAGCACCGAAGGCCCTTACGGGAGAGGTTACAATGAGCAGTTCTTC.

CDR3 in amino acids: CASNWASPGSSQFSTDTQYF. The CDR3 coding sequence is TGCGCCAGCAATTGGGCCAGCCCCGGGTCCTCACAGTTTAGCACAGATACGCAGTATTTT. The chain links TRBV5-1 to TRBJ2-3; no clear D gene. The V gene's germline CDR1 is SGHRS and CDR2 YFSETQ. The germline V and J ends were trimmed by 6 bases and 0 bases, with 29 bases remaining between them. This CDR3 has 20 amino acids.

The J gene is TRBJ2-3, the V gene TRBV28; 13 nucleotides agree with TRBD2. The germline V gene encodes CDR1 MDHEN and CDR2 SYDVKM. The trim removed 6 bases at V and 4 bases at J, leaving 7 bases unmatched. This CDR3 comprises 16 residues. Written as DNA, the CDR3 is TGTGCCAGCAGCCTGGGACTAGCGGGAAGGTCAGATACGCAGTATTTT. It translates to CASSLGLAGRSDTQYF.

The rearrangement uses TRBV19 and TRBJ2-1; TRBD2 matches at 9 bases. This CDR3 region has 16 residues. Unmatched junction bases numbered 3, after V lost 1 base and J lost 2 bases. The germline CDR1 and CDR2 sequences are LNHDA and SQIVND (reference sequence). CDR3 region: CASSIAASGTYNEQFF. CDR3 in DNA: TGTGCCAGTAGTATAGCGGCTAGCGGGACCTACAATGAGCAGTTCTTC.

The chain's CDR3 is CASSLDGRAGELFF. The CDR3 nucleotides read TGTGCCAGCAGCTTAGACGGGAGGGCCGGGGAGCTGTTTTTT. The chain joins TRBV7-6 to TRBJ2-2; 8 nucleotides line up with TRBD2. The J segment lost 6 bases and the V segment lost 1 base, leaving 1 base of the junction unmatched. The CDR3 length is 14 residues. Germline V gene sequence: CDR1 SGHVS, CDR2 FNYEAQ.

The rearrangement uses TRBV5-1 and TRBJ2-2; TRBD2 matches at 11 bases. Germline V CDR1 and CDR2: SGHRS, YFSETQ. The length of the CDR3 is 18 residues. V gave up 4 bases and J gave up 5 bases; unmatched junction bases: 13. The CDR3 DNA is TGCGCCAGCAGCAGAATAGCGGGAGGGCCGGATCGGACCGGGGAGCTGTTTTTT. Its translation is CASSRIAGGPDRTGELFF.

The chain employs TRBV6-1 and TRBJ2-6; D is unclear. Trimming pared 3 bases from V and 2 bases from J, leaving 2 bases between. CDR3 length: 13 amino acids. CDR1 and CDR2 (germline): MNHNS, SASEGT. CDR3 DNA: TGTGCCAGCAGTGACCCTGGGGCCAACGTCCTGACTTTC. Its translation: CASSDPGANVLTF.

The chain combines TRBV6-5 with TRBJ1-2; possible D gene TRBD1, 5 bases. There are 11 residues in the CDR3. Germline V lookup: CDR1 MNHEY, CDR2 SVGAGI. V gave up 6 bases and J gave up 8 bases, with 10 bases separating them. CDR3 in DNA: TGTGCCAGCAGGGGGGACGGAGGCTACACCTTC. This gives the protein CASRGDGGYTF.

This sequence joins TRBV5-8 and TRBJ1-4; TRBD1 matches 10 bases. V shed 4 bases, J shed 7 bases, and the junction held 7 bases outside the gene matches. The length of the CDR3 is 15 residues. The germline V gene has CDR1 SGHTS and CDR2 YDEGEE. The DNA of the CDR3 is TGTGCCAGCAGCCATAGCGACAGGGGGCCTGAAAAACTGTTTTTT. Its translation: CASSHSDRGPEKLFF.

The chain employs TRBV4-1 and TRBJ2-7, with D possibly TRBD1 on 7 matching bases. The V gene lost 2 bases and the J gene lost 4 bases, with 21 bases spanning the gap. Germline CDR1 is MGHRA and CDR2 is YSYEKL. This CDR3 is built from 17 residues. The CDR3 loop is CASSQRVQGGQGYEQYF. DNA of the CDR3: TGCGCCAGCAGCCAACGCGTTCAGGGGGGTCAAGGGTACGAGCAGTACTTC.

CDR3 residues: CASRALAGGTGELFF. Written as DNA, the CDR3 is TGTGCCAGCAGGGCACTAGCGGGGGGCACCGGGGAGCTGTTTTTT. The gene calls are TRBV28 and TRBJ2-2, with TRBD2 identical over 12 bases. The trim removed 6 bases at V and 4 bases at J, leaving 3 bases unmatched. The CDR3 totals 15 residues. CDR1 is MDHEN, CDR2 SYDVKM, per germline.

The rearrangement joins TRBV7-9 to TRBJ2-7; 13 nucleotides agree with TRBD2. Germline V gene data show CDR1 as SEHNR and CDR2 as FQNEAQ (reference sequence). V was pared by 4 bases and J by 0 bases, with 9 bases of the junction left unmatched. The CDR3 totals 18 residues. The CDR3, as DNA: TGTGCCAGCAGCTCCCCTGGGACTAGCGGGATGAGCTCCTACGAGCAGTACTTC. Translation: CASSSPGTSGMSSYEQYF.

The chain uses TRBV4-3 and TRBJ2-3; D gene uncertain. Trimming stripped 0 bases from V and 6 bases from J, with 16 bases between. Germline assignment: CDR1 LGHNA and CDR2 YSLEER. CDR3 length equals 16 residues. This CDR3 is CASSQDIGEVGDTQYF. CDR3 sequence (DNA): TGCGCCAGCAGCCAAGATATCGGTGAGGTCGGGGATACGCAGTATTTT.

The V gene is TRBV7-2, the J gene TRBJ1-2; perhaps TRBD1 as D (5 bases). Germline V CDR1 and CDR2: SGHTA, FQGNSA. The V end lost 1 base, the J end lost 6 bases, and 6 bases lay between the germline ends. The CDR3 totals 12 residues. Here the CDR3 DNA reads TGTGCCAGCAGCTTAGTCAGGGATGGCTACACCTTC. Encoded protein: CASSLVRDGYTF.

The rearrangement uses TRBV14 and TRBJ2-1, with a weak D call TRBD1 (5 bases). Trimming shortened V by 2 bases and J by 6 bases, and 14 bases separated the two germline ends. This CDR3 spans 15 amino acids. From germline, CDR1 is SGHDN and CDR2 FVKESK. The CDR3 here is CASSQSWARANEQFF. The DNA of the CDR3 is TGTGCCAGCAGCCAATCCTGGGCCAGGGCCAATGAGCAGTTCTTC.